This T cell receptor (beta chain) was obtained from a study of OX40 agonist ivuxolimab in advanced cancers. Study in general: Hepatocellular carcinoma, melanoma, renal cell or head and neck cancer was diagnosed in the dose-escalation patients. Approximately 41% of patients had received prior checkpoint inhibitor therapy. Study outcomes and limitations: Among T cells, CD8+ cells averaged more expanded clones than CD4+ cells.

CDR3 size: 12 residues. Trimming took 5 bases from V and 4 from J, leaving 9 bases between them. The germline V gene has CDR1 MNHEY and CDR2 SMNVEV (reference sequence). As for this clone: The target antigen is unknown.

Clones were sequenced by immunoSEQ multiplex PCR, and TCRdb holds only the in-frame ones, with some missing. In the table there are approximately 65,000 clones, around nine tenths of which are singletons. This TCR was sampled from an adult with an advanced solid tumor such as melanoma, head and neck, liver or kidney cancer. This chain uses TRBV27 with TRBJ2-7; D remains unclear. Sequencing was performed on CD4+ or CD8+ T cells sorted from blood, taken in a trial of the OX40 agonist ivuxolimab. The chain's CDR3 is CASSALGYEQYF. The CDR3 coding sequence is TGTGCCAGCAGTGCCCTCGGGTACGAGCAGTACTTC.